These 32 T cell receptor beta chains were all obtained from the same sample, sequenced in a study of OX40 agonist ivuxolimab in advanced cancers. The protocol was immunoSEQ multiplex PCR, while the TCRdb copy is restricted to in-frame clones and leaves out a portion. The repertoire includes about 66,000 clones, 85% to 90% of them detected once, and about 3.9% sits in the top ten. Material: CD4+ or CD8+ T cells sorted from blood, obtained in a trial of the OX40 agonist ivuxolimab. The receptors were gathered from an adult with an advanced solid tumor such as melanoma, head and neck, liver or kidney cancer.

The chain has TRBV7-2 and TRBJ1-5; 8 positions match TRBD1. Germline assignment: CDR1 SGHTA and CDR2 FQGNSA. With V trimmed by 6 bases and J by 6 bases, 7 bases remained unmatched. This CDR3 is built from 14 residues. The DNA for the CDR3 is TGTGCCAGCAGGGGACCAGGGGGCAGTCAGCCCCAGCATTTT. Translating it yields CASRGPGGSQPQHF.

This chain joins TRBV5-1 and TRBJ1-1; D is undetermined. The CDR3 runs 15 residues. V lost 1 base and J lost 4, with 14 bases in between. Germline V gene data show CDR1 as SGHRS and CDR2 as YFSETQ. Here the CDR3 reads CASSLMGVGGTEAFF. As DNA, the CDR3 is TGCGCCAGCAGCTTGATGGGCGTTGGCGGCACTGAAGCTTTCTTT. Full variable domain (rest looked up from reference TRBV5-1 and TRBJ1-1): KAGVTQTPRYLIKTRGQQVTLSCSPISGHRSVSWYQQTPGQGLQFLFEYFSETQRNKGNFPGRFSGRQFSNSRSEMNVSTLELGDSALYLCASSLMGVGGTEAFFGQGTRLTVV.

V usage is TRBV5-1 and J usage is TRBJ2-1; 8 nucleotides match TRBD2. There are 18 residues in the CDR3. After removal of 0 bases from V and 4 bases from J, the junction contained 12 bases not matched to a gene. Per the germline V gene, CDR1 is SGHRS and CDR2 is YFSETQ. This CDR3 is CASSLEGLEITVYNEQFF. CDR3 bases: TGCGCCAGCAGCTTGGAGGGACTAGAAATTACGGTGTACAATGAGCAGTTCTTC.

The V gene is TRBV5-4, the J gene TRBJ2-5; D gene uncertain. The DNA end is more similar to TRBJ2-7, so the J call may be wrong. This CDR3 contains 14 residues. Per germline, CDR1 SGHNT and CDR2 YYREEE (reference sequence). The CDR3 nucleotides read TGTGCCAGCAGCTTAGCAGGTCCTTCCTACGAGCAGTACTTC. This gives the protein CASSLAGPSYEQYF.

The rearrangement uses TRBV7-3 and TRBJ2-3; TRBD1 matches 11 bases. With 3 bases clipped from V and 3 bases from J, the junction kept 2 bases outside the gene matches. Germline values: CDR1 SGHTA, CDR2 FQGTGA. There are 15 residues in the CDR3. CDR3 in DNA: TGTGCCAGCAGCTTCCGGGACAGGGGGACAGATACGCAGTATTTT. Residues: CASSFRDRGTDTQYF.

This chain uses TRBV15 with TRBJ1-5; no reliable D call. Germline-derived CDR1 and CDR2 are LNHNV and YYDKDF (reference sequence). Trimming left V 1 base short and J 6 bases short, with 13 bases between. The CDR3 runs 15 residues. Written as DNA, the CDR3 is TGTGCCACCAGCAGAGGTGCGGACTCGGGTCAGCCCCAGCATTTT. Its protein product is CATSRGADSGQPQHF.

CDR3 region: CASSKLADNDNEQFF. DNA of the CDR3: TGTGCCAGCAGCAAACTAGCGGACAACGACAATGAGCAGTTCTTC. The chain employs TRBV28 and TRBJ2-1; 8 bases match TRBD2. Trimming cost V 6 bases and J 5 bases; bases outside gene matches: 9. Germline V gene data show CDR1 as MDHEN and CDR2 as SYDVKM. This CDR3 is built from 15 residues.

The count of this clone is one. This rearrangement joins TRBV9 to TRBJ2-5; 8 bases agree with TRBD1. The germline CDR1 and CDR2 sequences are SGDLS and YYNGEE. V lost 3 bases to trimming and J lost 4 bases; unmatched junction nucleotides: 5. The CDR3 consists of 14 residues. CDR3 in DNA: TGTGCCAGCAGCGCCGGACAGGGAGGAGAGACCCAGTACTTC. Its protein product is CASSAGQGGETQYF.

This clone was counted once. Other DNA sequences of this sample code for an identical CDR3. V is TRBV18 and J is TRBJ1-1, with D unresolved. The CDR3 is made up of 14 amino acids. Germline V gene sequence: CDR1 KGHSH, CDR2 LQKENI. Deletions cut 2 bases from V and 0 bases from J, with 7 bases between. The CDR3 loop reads CASSPSGMNTEAFF. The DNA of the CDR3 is TGTGCCAGCTCACCATCGGGGATGAACACTGAAGCTTTCTTT.

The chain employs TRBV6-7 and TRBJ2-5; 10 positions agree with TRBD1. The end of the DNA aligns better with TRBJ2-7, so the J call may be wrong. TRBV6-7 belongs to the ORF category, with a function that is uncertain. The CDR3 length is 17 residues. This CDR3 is CASSDIHGQGVTYEQYF. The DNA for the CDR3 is TGTGCCAGCAGCGATATACACGGACAGGGGGTTACCTACGAGCAGTACTTC.

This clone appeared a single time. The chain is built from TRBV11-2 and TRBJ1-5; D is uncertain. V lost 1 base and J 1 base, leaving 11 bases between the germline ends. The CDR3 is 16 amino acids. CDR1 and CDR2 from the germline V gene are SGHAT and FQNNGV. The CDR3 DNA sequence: TGTGCCAGCAGCTTAGGGGAGGGAGGGAGCAATCAGCCCCAGCATTTT. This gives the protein CASSLGEGGSNQPQHF.

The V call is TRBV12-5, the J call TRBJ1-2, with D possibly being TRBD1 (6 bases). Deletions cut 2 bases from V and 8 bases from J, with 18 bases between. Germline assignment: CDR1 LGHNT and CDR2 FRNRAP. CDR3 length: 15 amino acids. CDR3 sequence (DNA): TGTGCTAGTGGTTTGCTCCTACAGGGCGGAGGAGGCTACACCTTC. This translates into CASGLLLQGGGGYTF.

As DNA, the CDR3 is TGTGCCAGCAGTTCACAAACTCGGCCCCGTGGCTACACCTTC. It codes for CASSSQTRPRGYTF. The chain has TRBV6-5 and TRBJ1-2; D remains ambiguous. CDR1 and CDR2 from the germline V gene are MNHEY and SVGAGI. This CDR3 has 14 residues. V was clipped by 4 bases and J by 7 bases, with 16 bases between them.

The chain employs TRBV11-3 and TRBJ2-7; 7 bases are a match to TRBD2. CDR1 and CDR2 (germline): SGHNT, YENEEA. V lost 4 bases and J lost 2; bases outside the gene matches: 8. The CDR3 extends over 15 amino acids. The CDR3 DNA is TGTGCCAGCAGCTGGGGGGGGACGGGTACCTACGAGCAGTACTTC. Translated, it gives CASSWGGTGTYEQYF.

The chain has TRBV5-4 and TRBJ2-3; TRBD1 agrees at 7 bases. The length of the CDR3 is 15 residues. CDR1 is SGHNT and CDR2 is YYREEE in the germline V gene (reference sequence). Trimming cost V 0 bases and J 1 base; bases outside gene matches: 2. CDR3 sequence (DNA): TGTGCCAGCAGCTTGGGAGGGGGCGGCACAGATACGCAGTATTTT. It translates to CASSLGGGGTDTQYF.

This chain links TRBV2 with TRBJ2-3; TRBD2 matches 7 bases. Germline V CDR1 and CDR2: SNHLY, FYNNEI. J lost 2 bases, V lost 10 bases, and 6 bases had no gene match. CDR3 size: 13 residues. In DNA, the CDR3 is TGTGCCACACGGGCGGGAGCCACAGATACGCAGTATTTT. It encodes CATRAGATDTQYF.

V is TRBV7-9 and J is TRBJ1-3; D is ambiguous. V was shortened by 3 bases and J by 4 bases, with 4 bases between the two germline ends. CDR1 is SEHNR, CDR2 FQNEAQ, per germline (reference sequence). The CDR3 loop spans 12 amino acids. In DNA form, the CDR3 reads TGTGCCAGCAGCTTGAACGGAAACACCATATATTTT. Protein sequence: CASSLNGNTIYF.

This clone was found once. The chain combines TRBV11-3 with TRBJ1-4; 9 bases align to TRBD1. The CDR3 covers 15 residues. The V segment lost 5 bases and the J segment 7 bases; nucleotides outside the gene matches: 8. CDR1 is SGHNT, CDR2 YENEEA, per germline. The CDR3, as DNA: TGTGCCAGCAGCCTTGAGGGGACAGGGAGTGAAAAACTGTTTTTT. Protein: CASSLEGTGSEKLFF.

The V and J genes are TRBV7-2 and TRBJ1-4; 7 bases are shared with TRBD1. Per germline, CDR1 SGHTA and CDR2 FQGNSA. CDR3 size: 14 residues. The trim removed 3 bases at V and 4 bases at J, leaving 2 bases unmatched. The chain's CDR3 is CASSFTGVNEKLFF. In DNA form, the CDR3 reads TGTGCCAGCAGCTTTACAGGGGTTAATGAAAAACTGTTTTTT. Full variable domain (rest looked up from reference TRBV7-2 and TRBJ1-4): GAGVSQSPSNKVTEKGKDVELRCDPISGHTALYWYRQSLGQGLEFLIYFQGNSAPDKSGLPSDRFSAERTGGSVSTLTIQRTQQEDSAVYLCASSFTGVNEKLFFGSGTQLSVL.

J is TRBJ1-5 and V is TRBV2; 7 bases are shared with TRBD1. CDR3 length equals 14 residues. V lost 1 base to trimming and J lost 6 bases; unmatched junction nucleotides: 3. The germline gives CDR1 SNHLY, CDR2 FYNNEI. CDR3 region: CASSEGQGGQPQHF. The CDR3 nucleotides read TGTGCCAGCAGTGAAGGACAGGGAGGTCAGCCCCAGCATTTT.

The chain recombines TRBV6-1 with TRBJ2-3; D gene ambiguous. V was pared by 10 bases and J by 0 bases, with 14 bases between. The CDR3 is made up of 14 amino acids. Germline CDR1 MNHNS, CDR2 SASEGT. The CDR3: CATLPLVSTDTQYF. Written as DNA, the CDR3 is TGTGCCACCCTCCCTTTAGTTAGCACAGATACGCAGTATTTT.

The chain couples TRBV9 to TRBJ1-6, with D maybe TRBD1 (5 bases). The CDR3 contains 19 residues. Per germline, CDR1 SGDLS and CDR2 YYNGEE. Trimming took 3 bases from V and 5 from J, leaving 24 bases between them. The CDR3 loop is CASSAPRGEGTTNNSPLHF. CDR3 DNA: TGTGCCAGCAGCGCCCCCCGTGGAGAGGGGACCACAAATAATTCACCCCTCCACTTT.

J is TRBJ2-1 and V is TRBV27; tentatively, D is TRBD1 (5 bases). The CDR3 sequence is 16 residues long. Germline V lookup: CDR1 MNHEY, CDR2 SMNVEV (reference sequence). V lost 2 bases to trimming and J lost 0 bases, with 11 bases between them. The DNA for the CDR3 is TGTGCCAGCAGTTTAAACAGGCGGAGCTCCTACAATGAGCAGTTCTTC. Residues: CASSLNRRSSYNEQFF.

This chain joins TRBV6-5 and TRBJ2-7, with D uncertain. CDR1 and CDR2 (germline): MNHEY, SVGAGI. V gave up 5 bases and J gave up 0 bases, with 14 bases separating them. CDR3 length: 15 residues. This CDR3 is CASSSKAINSYEQYF. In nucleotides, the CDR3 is TGTGCCAGCAGTAGTAAGGCCATCAACTCCTACGAGCAGTACTTC.

The CDR3 DNA reads TGTGCCAGCAGCTTGGTATTAAGCGGGGGGGCCTACGAGCAGTACTTC. As protein: CASSLVLSGGAYEQYF. The chain employs TRBV5-5 and TRBJ2-7; 10 bases are a match to TRBD2. Trimming cost V 0 bases and J 2 bases; bases outside gene matches: 5. The CDR3 spans 16 residues. Germline V lookup: CDR1 SGHKS, CDR2 YYEKEE (reference sequence).

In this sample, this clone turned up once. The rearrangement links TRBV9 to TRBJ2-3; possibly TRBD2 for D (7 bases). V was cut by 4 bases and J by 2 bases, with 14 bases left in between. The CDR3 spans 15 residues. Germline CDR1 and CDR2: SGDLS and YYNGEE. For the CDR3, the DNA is TGTGCCAGCAGCCGGCAGGGGACTACCACAGATACGCAGTATTTT. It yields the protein CASSRQGTTTDTQYF.

The CDR3 nucleotides read TGTGCCAGCAGTCCTGACAGGGGCAGGTCACCCCTCCACTTT. Translated, it gives CASSPDRGRSPLHF. V gene TRBV6-5 combines with J gene TRBJ1-6, with TRBD1 identical over 8 bases. The V gene's germline CDR1 is MNHEY and CDR2 SVGAGI. CDR3 length: 14 residues. Trimming took 5 bases from V and 10 from J; bases not matched to a gene: 7.

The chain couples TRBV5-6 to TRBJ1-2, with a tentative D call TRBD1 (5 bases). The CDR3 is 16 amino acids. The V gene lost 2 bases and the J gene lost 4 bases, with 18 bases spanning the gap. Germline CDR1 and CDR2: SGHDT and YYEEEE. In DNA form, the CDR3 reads TGTGCCAGCAGCTTACGAGGGAGGAGGGACCCCTATGGCTACACCTTC. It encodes CASSLRGRRDPYGYTF.

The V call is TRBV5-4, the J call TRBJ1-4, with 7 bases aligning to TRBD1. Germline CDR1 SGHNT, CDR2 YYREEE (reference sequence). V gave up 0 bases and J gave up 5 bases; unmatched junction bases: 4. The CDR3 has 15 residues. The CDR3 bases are TGTGCCAGCAGCTTGGGAGGGACAGAAAATGAAAAACTGTTTTTT. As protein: CASSLGGTENEKLFF.

CDR3 DNA: TGCGCCAACAGTCAGCCCCAGCATTTT. Protein sequence: CANSQPQHF. V and J are TRBV5-1 and TRBJ1-5; D is unresolved. V lost 9 bases and J lost 6, with 4 bases in between. Germline loops: CDR1 SGHRS, CDR2 YFSETQ. The CDR3 sequence is 9 residues long. The full variable domain, its missing parts supplied by reference TRBV5-1 and TRBJ1-5, is KAGVTQTPRYLIKTRGQQVTLSCSPISGHRSVSWYQQTPGQGLQFLFEYFSETQRNKGNFPGRFSGRQFSNSRSEMNVSTLELGDSALYLCANSQPQHFGDGTRLSIL.

The DNA of the CDR3 is TGTGCCAGCAGTGAAAGACTAGTAAACCCAGATACGCAGTATTTT. This sequence encodes CASSERLVNPDTQYF. The chain carries TRBV25-1 and TRBJ2-3, with TRBD2 as a possible D gene (6 bases). Germline CDR1 is MGHDK and CDR2 is SYGVNS. The CDR3 is 15 residues long. Trimming removed 2 bases from V and 4 bases from J, with 13 bases in between.

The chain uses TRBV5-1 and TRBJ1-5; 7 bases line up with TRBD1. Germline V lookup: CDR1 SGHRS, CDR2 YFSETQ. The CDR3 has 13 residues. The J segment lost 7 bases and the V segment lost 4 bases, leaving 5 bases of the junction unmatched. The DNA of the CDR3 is TGCGCCAGCAGCCTCAACAGGGGCCAGCCCCAGCATTTT. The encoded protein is CASSLNRGQPQHF. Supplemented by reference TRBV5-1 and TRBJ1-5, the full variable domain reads KAGVTQTPRYLIKTRGQQVTLSCSPISGHRSVSWYQQTPGQGLQFLFEYFSETQRNKGNFPGRFSGRQFSNSRSEMNVSTLELGDSALYLCASSLNRGQPQHFGDGTRLSIL.